This is a list of T cell receptor beta chains from one sample in a study of T-cell memory formation after mild COVID-19. MiXCR, applied by TCRdb to the 5' RACE reads, yields one record per CDR3 protein. The sample holds 500,000 to 650,000 distinct CDR3 sequences; about a fifth are singletons and the top ten take approximately 8.4%. Sequencing used PBMCs or a T cell subset sorted from them (not recorded which). The receptors derive from an adult woman who had mild COVID-19 (a few samples of this study predate the infection). Cell type and time point are not known. Each CDR3 is given with its conserved first and last residue. The D gene is left open where the match is weak. Clone sizes are given selectively: once, few, many, or a class where the clone is expanded.

>TRBJ1-2|TRBV24-1|-|-
TGTGCCACCAGTGGATCCCCGACAGGTCAAGCTAACTATGGCTACACCTTC
CATSGSPTGQANYGYTF
>TRBJ2-2|TRBV2|-|-
TGTGCCAGCAGTGAATGGGGACTGCACGGGGGGGAGCTGTTTTTT
CASSEWGLHGGELFF
>TRBJ2-1|TRBV4-3|-|-
TGCGCCAGCAGACTCGACTATAACAATGAGCAGTTCTTC
CASRLDYNNEQFF
>TRBJ2-7|TRBV19|-|TRBD2
TGTGCCAGTAGTCGGACTAGCGGTTATGCCTTCTCCTACGAGCAGTACTTC
CASSRTSGYAFSYEQYF
>TRBJ1-1|TRBV29-1|few|-
TGCAGCGTTGAAATCGTGGAGGGAAGCACTGAAGCTTTCTTT
CSVEIVEGSTEAFF
>TRBJ2-1|TRBV11-2|-|-
TGTGCCAGCAGCCTAAGAGGGGACATCAGGTCGAGCGGGCAGTTCTTC
CASSLRGDIRSSGQFF
>TRBJ2-7|TRBV5-4|-|TRBD1
TGTGCCAGCAGCGCCCCGGACAGGGGGGTCCACGAGCAGTACTTC
CASSAPDRGVHEQYF
>TRBJ2-5|TRBV29-1|few|-
TGCAGCCACAGGACGAAACAAGAGACCCAGTACTTC
CSHRTKQETQYF
>TRBJ2-2|TRBV5-1|many|-
TGCGCCAGCAGCGGTCGGAACACCGGGGAGCTGTTTTTT
CASSGRNTGELFF
>TRBJ2-2|TRBV30|few|-
TGTGCCTGGAGTCGGTCCACCGGGGAGCTGTTTTTT
CAWSRSTGELFF
>TRBJ2-7|TRBV13|-|-
TGTGCCAGCAGCTCGGAGGGGCTAGTGAGCTCCTACGAGCAGTACTTC
CASSSEGLVSSYEQYF
>TRBJ2-1|TRBV2|few|TRBD2
TGTGCCAGCAGTGTAGGGACTAGCGGGCTCAATGAGCAGTTCTTC
CASSVGTSGLNEQFF
>TRBJ1-1|TRBV5-1|-|TRBD1
TGCGCCAGCAGCGACAGGGCCACTGAAGCTTTCTTT
CASSDRATEAFF
>TRBJ2-1|TRBV7-2|few|TRBD2
TGTGCCAGCAGCTTTCTGGGGGGGTACAATGAGCAGTTCTTC
CASSFLGGYNEQFF
>TRBJ1-5|TRBV5-1|many|TRBD1
TGCGCCAGCAGCTTACAGGGGGCTCAGCCCCAGCATTTT
CASSLQGAQPQHF
>TRBJ2-5|TRBV5-1|-|TRBD2
TGCGCCAGCAGCACCACCTTAGCGGGCCAAGAGACCCAGTACTTC
CASSTTLAGQETQYF
>TRBJ2-5|TRBV18|few|-
TGTGCCAGCTCACCACAGACAGAGACCCAGTACTTC
CASSPQTETQYF
>TRBJ2-2|TRBV5-1|many|-
TGCGCCAGCAGCCCGGACCTAACCGGGGAGCTGTTTTTT
CASSPDLTGELFF
>TRBJ2-5|TRBV7-9|few|TRBD2
TGTGCCAGCAGCTTAGTCCTAGCGGGAGGGCAAGAGACCCAGTACTTC
CASSLVLAGGQETQYF
>TRBJ1-1|TRBV9|few|TRBD1
TGTGCCAGCAGCGCCGGGGACAGGAACACTGAAGCTTTCTTT
CASSAGDRNTEAFF
>TRBJ1-1|TRBV5-6|few|TRBD1
TGTGCCAGCAGCTTGCCAGGGGGGAGCACTGAAGCTTTCTTT
CASSLPGGSTEAFF
>TRBJ1-4|TRBV12-3/TRBV12-4|few|-
TGTGCCAGCAGTTTATTCGGCGGGGGAGAAGGTGAAAAACTGTTTTTT
CASSLFGGGEGEKLFF